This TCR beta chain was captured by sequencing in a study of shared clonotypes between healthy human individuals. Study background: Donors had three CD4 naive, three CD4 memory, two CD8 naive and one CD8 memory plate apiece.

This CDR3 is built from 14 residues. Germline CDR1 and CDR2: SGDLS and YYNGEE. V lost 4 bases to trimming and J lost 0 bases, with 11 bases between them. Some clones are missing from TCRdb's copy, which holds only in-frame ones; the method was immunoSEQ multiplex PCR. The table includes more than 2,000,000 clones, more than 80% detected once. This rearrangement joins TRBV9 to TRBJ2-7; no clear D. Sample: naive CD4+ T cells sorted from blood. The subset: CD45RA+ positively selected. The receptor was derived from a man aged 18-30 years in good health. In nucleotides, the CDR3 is TGTGCCAGCAGCCCCCGGGTTGGCTCCTACGAGCAGTACTTC. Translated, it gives CASSPRVGSYEQYF.